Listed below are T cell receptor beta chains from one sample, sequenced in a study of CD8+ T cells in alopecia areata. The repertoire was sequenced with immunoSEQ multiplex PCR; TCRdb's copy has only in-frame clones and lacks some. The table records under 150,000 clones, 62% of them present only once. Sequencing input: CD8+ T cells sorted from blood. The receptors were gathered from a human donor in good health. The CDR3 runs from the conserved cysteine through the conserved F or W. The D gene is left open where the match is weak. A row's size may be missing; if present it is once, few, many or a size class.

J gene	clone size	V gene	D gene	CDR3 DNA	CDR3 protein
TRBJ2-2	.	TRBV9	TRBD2	TGTGCCAGCAGCGGGAAAACGGGACTAGCGGATCGTGAGCTGTTTTTT	CASSGKTGLADRELFF
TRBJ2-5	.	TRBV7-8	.	TGTGCCAGCAGCTTGGTAGAGGAGACCCAGTACTTC	CASSLVEETQYF
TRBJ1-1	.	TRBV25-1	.	TGTGCCAGCAGTGCCCAGGGCTGGAACACTGAAGCTTTCTTT	CASSAQGWNTEAFF
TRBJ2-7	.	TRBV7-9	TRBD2	TGTGCCAGCAGCTTAAGGCTAGCGGGAGATCTCTACGAGCAGTACTTC	CASSLRLAGDLYEQYF
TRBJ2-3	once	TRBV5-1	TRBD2	TGCGCCAGCAGCTGGGATCCGGGACTAGCGGTTATCACAGATACGCAGTATTTT	CASSWDPGLAVITDTQYF
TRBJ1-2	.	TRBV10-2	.	TGCGCCAGCAGTGATTGGATAGCCTCTTATGGCTACACCTTC	CASSDWIASYGYTF
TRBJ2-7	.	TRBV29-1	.	TGCAGCGTTATAGGGGTAAGCTCCTACGAGCAGTACTTC	CSVIGVSSYEQYF
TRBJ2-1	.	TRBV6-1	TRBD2	TGTGCCAGCAGTGAGCCCGATACTACACTAGCGGGCATCTACAATGAGCAGTTCTTC	CASSEPDTTLAGIYNEQFF
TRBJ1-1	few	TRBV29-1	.	TGCAGCGTTGTGCAGGGATTGAACACTGAAGCTTTCTTT	CSVVQGLNTEAFF
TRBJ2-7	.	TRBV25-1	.	TGTGCCAGCGGGGCAGGGGCAAGCGAGCAGTACTTC	CASGAGASEQYF
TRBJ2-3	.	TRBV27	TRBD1	TGTGCCAGCAATTACGGACAGGGAGGAGATACGCAGTATTTT	CASNYGQGGDTQYF
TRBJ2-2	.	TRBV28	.	TGTGCCAGTACGACGTGGGACACCAACACCGGGGAGCTGTTTTTT	CASTTWDTNTGELFF
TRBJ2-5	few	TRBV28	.	TGTGCCAGCAGCCCTGATAAGACCCAGTACTTC	CASSPDKTQYF
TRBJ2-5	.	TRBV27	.	TGTGCCAGCAGTGCCCAGGGACGCCAAGAGACCCAGTACTTC	CASSAQGRQETQYF
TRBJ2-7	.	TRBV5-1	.	TGCGCCAGCAGCTTGGCCGAAGGGGCCCTTTACGAGCAGTACTTC	CASSLAEGALYEQYF
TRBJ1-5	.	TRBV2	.	TGTGCCAGCAGTGAGCACAGGGTGGCGGATCAGCCCCAGCATTTT	CASSEHRVADQPQHF
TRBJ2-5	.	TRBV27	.	TGTGCCAGCAGTGCCTACAGATTCCAAGAGACCCAGTACTTC	CASSAYRFQETQYF
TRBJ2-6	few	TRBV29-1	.	TGCAGCGTTGGGGAGGCCAACGTCCTGACTTTC	CSVGEANVLTF
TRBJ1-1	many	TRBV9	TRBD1	TGTGCCAGCAGCGGAGGGACAGGGGCGACCCCAGCTTTCTTT	CASSGGTGATPAFF
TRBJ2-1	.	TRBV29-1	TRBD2	TGCAGCGTCACAATACTAGCGGGAGGGGGGCTATACAATGAGCAGTTCTTC	CSVTILAGGGLYNEQFF
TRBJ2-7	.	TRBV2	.	TGTGCCAGCAGGGAGGGACTTAACGCAATCTACGAGCAGTACTTC	CASREGLNAIYEQYF
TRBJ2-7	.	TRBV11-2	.	TGTGCCAGCAGCACATCCGGCTCCTACGAGCAGTACTTC	CASSTSGSYEQYF
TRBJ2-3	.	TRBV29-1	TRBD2	TGCAGCGTTGACGGGACCACTAGCGGGAGAACTGGGGATACGCAGTATTTT	CSVDGTTSGRTGDTQYF
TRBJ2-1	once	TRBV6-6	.	TGTGCCAGCTCGGGGGCCACCAATGAGCAGTTCTTC	CASSGATNEQFF
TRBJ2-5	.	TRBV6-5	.	TGTGCCAGCAGTTACATGCAGACCCAGTACTTC	CASSYMQTQYF
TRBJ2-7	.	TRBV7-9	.	TGTGCCAGCAGAGCAGGTACCTACGAGCAGTACTTC	CASRAGTYEQYF
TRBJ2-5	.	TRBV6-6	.	TGTGCCAGCAGGAAGGACAGCCAGGAGACCCAGTACTTC	CASRKDSQETQYF
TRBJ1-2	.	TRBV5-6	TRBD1	TGTGCCAGCAGCGCGTGGACAGGGATAAGGTATGGCTACACCTTC	CASSAWTGIRYGYTF
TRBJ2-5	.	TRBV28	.	TGTGCCAGCAGGGGATCTGAGACCCAGTACTTC	CASRGSETQYF
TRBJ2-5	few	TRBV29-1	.	TGCAGCGTCTTCACGGTCGAGACCCAGTACTTC	CSVFTVETQYF
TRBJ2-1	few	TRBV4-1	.	TGCGCCAGCAGCGACGGGAGAGCCCCTCCCTACAATGAGCAGTTCTTC	CASSDGRAPPYNEQFF
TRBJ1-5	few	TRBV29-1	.	TGCAGCGTTGAATTGGGAGGACAGCCCCAGCATTTT	CSVELGGQPQHF
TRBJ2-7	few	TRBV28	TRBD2	TGTGCCAGCAGTCTACTAGCGGGAACCTACGAGCAGTACTTC	CASSLLAGTYEQYF
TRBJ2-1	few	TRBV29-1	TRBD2	TGCAGCGTTGATCTAGCGGGAGGGCTCGGAGACAATGAGCAGTTCTTC	CSVDLAGGLGDNEQFF
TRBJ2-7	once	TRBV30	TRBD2	TGTGCCTGTAAGCGGGAGATTAGCTACGAGCAGTACTTC	CACKREISYEQYF
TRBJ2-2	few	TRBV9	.	TGTGCCAGCAGCGTAGTTGACGGGGAGCTGTTTTTT	CASSVVDGELFF
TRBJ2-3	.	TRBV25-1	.	TGTGCCAGCAGTGACCTAGGGGGGCCGCAGTATTTT	CASSDLGGPQYF
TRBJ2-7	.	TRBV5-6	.	TGTGCCAGCAGCTTGGAAGACGGTGCGGAGCAGTACTTC	CASSLEDGAEQYF
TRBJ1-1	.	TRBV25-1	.	TGTGCCAGCAGTGAATATGAGGGAGCTTTCTTT	CASSEYEGAFF
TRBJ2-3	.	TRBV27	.	TGTGCCAGCATCCCCGGGATTTCTAGCACAGATACGCAGTATTTT	CASIPGISSTDTQYF
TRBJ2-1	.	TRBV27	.	TGTGCCAGCAGCCCCATGTTGAGGGTAGGCAATGAGCAGTTCTTC	CASSPMLRVGNEQFF
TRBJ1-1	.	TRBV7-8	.	TGTGCCAGCAGCTCCCCGAGGCCGCCAAACGAAGCTTTCTTT	CASSSPRPPNEAFF
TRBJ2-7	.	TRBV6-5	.	TGTGCCAGCAGTTTTTGGGGGAGCAACGAGCAGTACTTC	CASSFWGSNEQYF
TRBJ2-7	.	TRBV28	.	TGTGCCAGCAGCCGTATCTCCTACGAGCAGTACTTC	CASSRISYEQYF
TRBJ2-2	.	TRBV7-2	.	TGTGCCAGCAGCTTAAGGGGTTGGACCGGGGAGCTGTTTTTT	CASSLRGWTGELFF
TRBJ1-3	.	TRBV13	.	TGTGCCAGCAGCTTTCACAGCGATTTTGGAAACACCATATATTTT	CASSFHSDFGNTIYF
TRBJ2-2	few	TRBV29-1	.	TGCAGCGTTGTAAAGAATTGGGACACAAAATTGGCTATACGGACCGGGGAGCTGTTTTTT	CSVVKNWDTKLAIRTGELFF
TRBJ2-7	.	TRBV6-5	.	TGTGCCAGCAGTTACTCGACTAGTCGCGAGCAGTACTTC	CASSYSTSREQYF
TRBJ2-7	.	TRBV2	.	TGTGCCAGCAGTGAGGCAGGGGTCTCCTCCTACGAGCAGTACTTC	CASSEAGVSSYEQYF
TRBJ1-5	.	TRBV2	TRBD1	TGTGCCAGCAGAATAGGGACAGGGGGCCATCAGCCCCAGCATTTT	CASRIGTGGHQPQHF
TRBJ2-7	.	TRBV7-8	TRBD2	TGTGCCAGCAGCTTAGCGCGGCGGGAGGGCTCGTGGGAGCAGTACTTC	CASSLARREGSWEQYF
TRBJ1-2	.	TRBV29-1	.	TGCAGCGTTGAAGGCAGGGCTGATGGCTACACCTTC	CSVEGRADGYTF
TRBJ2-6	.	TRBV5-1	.	TGCGCCAGCAGCCTGGAAATCTCTGGGGCCAACGTCCTGACTTTC	CASSLEISGANVLTF
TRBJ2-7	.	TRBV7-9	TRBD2	TGTGCCAGCAGCCTCGGCCCCAGCGGGAGCCACCTTTTC	CASSLGPSGSHLF
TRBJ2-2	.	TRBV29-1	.	TGCAGCATTGAAGATCCCCCCGGGGAGCTGTTTTTT	CSIEDPPGELFF
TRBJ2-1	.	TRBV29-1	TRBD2	TGCAGCGTCGGTCCGACTAGCGGGATATCGCAGTTCTTC	CSVGPTSGISQFF
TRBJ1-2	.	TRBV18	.	TGTGCCAGCTTGTCCTCAGGGATCGGCTACACCTTC	CASLSSGIGYTF